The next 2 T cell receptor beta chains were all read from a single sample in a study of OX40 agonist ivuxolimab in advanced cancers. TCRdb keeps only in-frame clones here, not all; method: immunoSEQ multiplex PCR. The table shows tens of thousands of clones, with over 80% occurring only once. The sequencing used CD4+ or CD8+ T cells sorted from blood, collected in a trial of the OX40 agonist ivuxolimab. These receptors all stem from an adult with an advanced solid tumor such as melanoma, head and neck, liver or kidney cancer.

DNA of the CDR3: TGTGCCAGCAGCTCAACGTACAGGGACGGACAGTACTTC. Its translation is CASSSTYRDGQYF. The V call is TRBV5-6, the J call TRBJ2-5; tentative D call: TRBD1 (6 bases). Germline values: CDR1 SGHDT, CDR2 YYEEEE. The CDR3 is 13 amino acids. Trimming shortened V by 3 bases and J by 11 bases, and 17 bases separated the two germline ends. Full variable domain (remainder filled in from reference TRBV5-6 and TRBJ2-5): DAGVTQSPTHLIKTRGQQVTLRCSPKSGHDTVSWYQQALGQGPQFIFQYYEEEERQRGNFPDRFSGHQFPNYSSELNVNALLLGDSALYLCASSSTYRDGQYFGPGTRLLVL.

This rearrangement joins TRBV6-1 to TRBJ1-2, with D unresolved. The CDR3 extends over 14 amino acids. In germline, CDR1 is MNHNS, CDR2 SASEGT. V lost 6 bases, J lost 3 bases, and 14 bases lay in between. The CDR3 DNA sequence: TGTGCCAGCAGGTCTCGGGGTGTTGACTATGGCTACACCTTC. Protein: CASRSRGVDYGYTF.